This TCR beta chain was documented in a study of blood T cells in healthy people across ages. The CDR3 spans 16 residues. Germline V gene sequence: CDR1 SNHLY, CDR2 FYNNEI. J gave up 3 bases and V 3 bases, and 11 bases lay outside the gene matches. Next came a second PCR, run for about 6 to 12 cycles, which used a sample-barcoded 5' primer along with a J-beta primer mix. Each CDR3 protein gets one entry after TCRdb re-called the 5' RACE reads with MiXCR. Of just over 1 million distinct CDR3 sequences listed, 45% are singletons. This clonotype occurred once. The chain combines TRBV2 with TRBJ2-7; TRBD2 matches at 7 bases. The sequencing sample was made of blood. The TCR comes from a woman aged 60-75 years in good health. The CDR3 spells CASSEPGRAGSYEQYF. As DNA, the CDR3 is TGTGCCAGCAGTGAGCCGGGACGAGCGGGGAGCTACGAGCAGTACTTC.